This T cell receptor beta chain was obtained from a study of blood T cells in healthy people across ages. Study-wide results and limits: The study could not conclusively compare naive and antigen-experienced cells, given its unsorted PBMCs.

V was pared by 3 bases and J by 7 bases, with 9 bases between. CDR3 length equals 13 residues. Germline lookup yields CDR1 KGHDR and CDR2 SFDVKD. Comments on this clonotype: Antigen: not known.

Primed by a sample-barcoded 5' primer and a J-beta primer mix, a second PCR proceeded for 7 to 11 cycles. A single record per CDR3 protein comes from TCRdb applying MiXCR to the 5' RACE reads. The profile shows 780,000 or so distinct CDR3 sequences, less than 70% of them singletons. Material for sequencing was blood. The V and J genes are TRBV24-1 and TRBJ2-1, with D tentatively TRBD1 or TRBD2 (6 bases each). The source is a man older than 75 in good health. The CDR3 sequence is CATSDGGGNEQFF. The CDR3 coding sequence is TGTGCCACCAGTGATGGAGGGGGGAATGAGCAGTTCTTC.